These T cell receptor beta chains were read from a single sample in a study of T cell responses to AZD1222 COVID-19 vaccine. Sequenced by immunoSEQ multiplex PCR; TCRdb stores in-frame clones only, minus some. The top ten clones hold approximately 1.5% of a sample with 150,000 or so clones, 80% to 95% of them seen once. The specimen comprised peripheral blood, sampled on day 0 of AZD1222 vaccination. The receptors stem from an adult in good health. Both conserved end residues are part of each CDR3. Fields, in order: J gene, V gene, clone size, D gene, CDR3 DNA, CDR3 protein. A D gene is named only where the DNA matches it firmly. The size of a clone is reported for some rows only, either as once, few or many, or as a class for expanded clones.

j_call: TRBJ1-4
v_call: TRBV2
clone_size: .
d_call: TRBD1
cdr3_nt: TGTGCCAGCGATTCCGGACAGGGTCGTAATGAAAAACTGTTTTTT
cdr3_aa: CASDSGQGRNEKLFF

j_call: TRBJ1-2
v_call: TRBV12-3/TRBV12-4
clone_size: once
d_call: TRBD1
cdr3_nt: TGTGCCAGCGGCTGGACAGGGGGCTTAGGCTACACCTTC
cdr3_aa: CASGWTGGLGYTF

j_call: TRBJ2-3
v_call: TRBV7-9
clone_size: .
d_call: TRBD2
cdr3_nt: TGTGCCAGCAGCGACCTAGCGGGGAGTAGCACAGATACGCAGTATTTT
cdr3_aa: CASSDLAGSSTDTQYF

j_call: TRBJ1-2
v_call: TRBV14
clone_size: .
d_call: .
cdr3_nt: TGTGCCAGCAGCCATAATGTGGCTTCAGGGTTCTATGGCTACACCTTC
cdr3_aa: CASSHNVASGFYGYTF

j_call: TRBJ1-2
v_call: TRBV29-1
clone_size: .
d_call: .
cdr3_nt: TGCAGCGTTCTGCTTGCTCTAACTGAAACCTCTAACTATGGCTACACCTTC
cdr3_aa: CSVLLALTETSNYGYTF

j_call: TRBJ2-7
v_call: TRBV28
clone_size: .
d_call: .
cdr3_nt: TGTGCCAGCAGTTTACCCTCTAAACACTACGAGCAGTACTTC
cdr3_aa: CASSLPSKHYEQYF

j_call: TRBJ2-6
v_call: TRBV5-6
clone_size: .
d_call: .
cdr3_nt: TGTGCCAGCAGCTTCCAGGGGACTGCTGGGGCCAACGTCCTGACTTTC
cdr3_aa: CASSFQGTAGANVLTF

j_call: TRBJ2-7
v_call: TRBV7-3
clone_size: .
d_call: TRBD1
cdr3_nt: TGTGCCAGCAGCTCCCGGGACAGGGCTTACGAGCAGTACTTC
cdr3_aa: CASSSRDRAYEQYF

j_call: TRBJ2-2
v_call: TRBV2
clone_size: once
d_call: TRBD1
cdr3_nt: TGTGCCAGCAGTGAAGCGCTTACAGGGGTCACCGGGGAGCTGTTTTTT
cdr3_aa: CASSEALTGVTGELFF

j_call: TRBJ1-3
v_call: TRBV20-1
clone_size: .
d_call: .
cdr3_nt: TGCAGTGCTAGTAGTCCGATCTCTGGAAACACCATATATTTT
cdr3_aa: CSASSPISGNTIYF

j_call: TRBJ1-1
v_call: TRBV18
clone_size: once
d_call: TRBD1
cdr3_nt: TGTGCCAGCTCACTCGGACAGGGTAACACTGAAGCTTTCTTT
cdr3_aa: CASSLGQGNTEAFF

j_call: TRBJ1-3
v_call: TRBV2
clone_size: .
d_call: .
cdr3_nt: TGTGCCAGCAGTGAAGCGGGCCACAGGGTTGGAAACACCATATATTTT
cdr3_aa: CASSEAGHRVGNTIYF

j_call: TRBJ2-5
v_call: TRBV7-2
clone_size: .
d_call: TRBD2
cdr3_nt: TGTGCCAGCAGCGATTCAGGACTAGCGATACAAGAGACCCAGTACTTC
cdr3_aa: CASSDSGLAIQETQYF

j_call: TRBJ1-2
v_call: TRBV19
clone_size: .
d_call: .
cdr3_nt: TGTGCCAGTAGCCCTTGGAGGGGGGAGAACTATGGCTACACCTTC
cdr3_aa: CASSPWRGENYGYTF

j_call: TRBJ2-3
v_call: TRBV29-1
clone_size: .
d_call: .
cdr3_nt: TGCAGCGTTGAGTCCAGGGGGGGGAGCGGGAGTTGGGATACGCAGTATTTT
cdr3_aa: CSVESRGGSGSWDTQYF

j_call: TRBJ1-1
v_call: TRBV6-2/TRBV6-3
clone_size: .
d_call: .
cdr3_nt: TGTGCCAGCAGTTCAACCCGGACGGGCCGAAACACTGAAGCTTTCTTT
cdr3_aa: CASSSTRTGRNTEAFF

j_call: TRBJ2-7
v_call: TRBV4-3
clone_size: .
d_call: TRBD2
cdr3_nt: TGCGCCAGCAGCCAAGACGGACTAGTCACGGAGCAGTACTTC
cdr3_aa: CASSQDGLVTEQYF

j_call: TRBJ2-1
v_call: TRBV5-1
clone_size: .
d_call: .
cdr3_nt: TGCGCCAGCAGCGCCACCTCCTACAATGAGCAGTTCTTC
cdr3_aa: CASSATSYNEQFF

j_call: TRBJ1-1
v_call: TRBV2
clone_size: .
d_call: .
cdr3_nt: TGTGCCAGCAGTGCAGACCTTCTCCGGGCCTTAGGACCGACTGAAGCTTTCTTT
cdr3_aa: CASSADLLRALGPTEAFF

j_call: TRBJ2-1
v_call: TRBV9
clone_size: .
d_call: .
cdr3_nt: TGTGCCAGCAGCGTAGAGGGTAATATTAACAATGAGCAGTTCTTC
cdr3_aa: CASSVEGNINNEQFF

j_call: TRBJ1-1
v_call: TRBV5-6
clone_size: .
d_call: .
cdr3_nt: TGTGCCAGCACAGGGTCGGCAGGAGACACTGAAGCTTTCTTT
cdr3_aa: CASTGSAGDTEAFF

j_call: TRBJ1-1
v_call: TRBV18
clone_size: few
d_call: TRBD1
cdr3_nt: TGTGCCAGCTCACCACTCGGGACAGGGGGAATGAACACTGAAGCTTTCTTT
cdr3_aa: CASSPLGTGGMNTEAFF

j_call: TRBJ2-1
v_call: TRBV7-6
clone_size: .
d_call: .
cdr3_nt: TGTGCCAGCAGCCAAGCGGCAGGTGAGCAGTTCTTC
cdr3_aa: CASSQAAGEQFF

j_call: TRBJ1-1
v_call: TRBV11-2
clone_size: .
d_call: .
cdr3_nt: TGTGCCAGCAGCTTAGGGGCCGGGATCAGGGCCGCTGAAGCTTTCTTT
cdr3_aa: CASSLGAGIRAAEAFF

j_call: TRBJ1-1
v_call: TRBV28
clone_size: .
d_call: .
cdr3_nt: TGTGCCAGCAGTTTGGGGGGGGCAAAGAACACTGAAGCTTTCTTT
cdr3_aa: CASSLGGAKNTEAFF

j_call: TRBJ1-2
v_call: TRBV4-3
clone_size: .
d_call: .
cdr3_nt: TGCGCCAGCAGCCAAGATAGGGAGACAGTGGGGGATGGCTACACCTTC
cdr3_aa: CASSQDRETVGDGYTF

j_call: TRBJ2-7
v_call: TRBV7-9
clone_size: .
d_call: .
cdr3_nt: TGTGCCAGCAGCCCTAGGGGGGTCTCCTACGAGCAGTACTTC
cdr3_aa: CASSPRGVSYEQYF

j_call: TRBJ1-1
v_call: TRBV30
clone_size: once
d_call: .
cdr3_nt: TGTGCCTGGAGCGCCGGGAGGATTGGCACTGAAGCTTTCTTT
cdr3_aa: CAWSAGRIGTEAFF

j_call: TRBJ2-3
v_call: TRBV9
clone_size: .
d_call: TRBD2
cdr3_nt: TGTGCCAGCAGCGATCCGTACGCCGGACTAGCGGACAATCACACAGATACGCAGTATTTT
cdr3_aa: CASSDPYAGLADNHTDTQYF

j_call: TRBJ1-4
v_call: TRBV7-2
clone_size: .
d_call: .
cdr3_nt: TGTGCCAGCAACCTAGGGCAGAAAGGCGAAAAACTGTTTTTT
cdr3_aa: CASNLGQKGEKLFF

j_call: TRBJ1-1
v_call: TRBV5-1
clone_size: .
d_call: TRBD1
cdr3_nt: TGCGCCAGCAAAGGAGGGGACAGCTTGAACACTGAAGCTTTCTTT
cdr3_aa: CASKGGDSLNTEAFF

j_call: TRBJ2-3
v_call: TRBV7-8
clone_size: .
d_call: .
cdr3_nt: TGTGCCAGCAGCCCGGGGCTCGATACGCAGTATTTT
cdr3_aa: CASSPGLDTQYF

j_call: TRBJ2-1
v_call: TRBV5-1
clone_size: .
d_call: TRBD2
cdr3_nt: TGCGCCAGCAGCTTGGGGGACTATAACAATGAGCAGTTCTTC
cdr3_aa: CASSLGDYNNEQFF

j_call: TRBJ1-2
v_call: TRBV25-1
clone_size: .
d_call: .
cdr3_nt: TGTGCCAGCAGTTCAAACGGCCTCGTGGGCTACACCTTC
cdr3_aa: CASSSNGLVGYTF

j_call: TRBJ1-5
v_call: TRBV19
clone_size: .
d_call: .
cdr3_nt: TGTGCCAGTAGTGGGACTCGGGGTACTCAGCCCCAGCATTTT
cdr3_aa: CASSGTRGTQPQHF

j_call: TRBJ1-2
v_call: TRBV19
clone_size: .
d_call: .
cdr3_nt: TGTGCCAGTAGCTTGGTACAGGGTGAGGGCTACACCTTC
cdr3_aa: CASSLVQGEGYTF

j_call: TRBJ2-7
v_call: TRBV7-9
clone_size: .
d_call: TRBD1
cdr3_nt: TGTGCCAGCCGGGACAGACACGAGCAGTACTTC
cdr3_aa: CASRDRHEQYF

j_call: TRBJ1-5
v_call: TRBV19
clone_size: .
d_call: .
cdr3_nt: TGTGCCAGTAGTTGGGACACCGAGGTGAGTCAGCCCCAGCATTTT
cdr3_aa: CASSWDTEVSQPQHF

j_call: TRBJ1-1
v_call: TRBV5-1
clone_size: once
d_call: TRBD1
cdr3_nt: TGCGCCAGCAGCTTGGGGACAGGGGGAGGAAACACTGAAGCTTTCTTT
cdr3_aa: CASSLGTGGGNTEAFF

j_call: TRBJ1-5
v_call: TRBV12-5
clone_size: once
d_call: .
cdr3_nt: TGTGCTAGTGGCTTATCGCGACAGCCCCAGCATTTT
cdr3_aa: CASGLSRQPQHF

j_call: TRBJ2-3
v_call: TRBV7-6
clone_size: .
d_call: TRBD2
cdr3_nt: TGTGCCAGCAGCTCTCCTCCGGGACTAGCGGGGGGGATTACAGATACGCAGTATTTT
cdr3_aa: CASSSPPGLAGGITDTQYF

j_call: TRBJ1-2
v_call: TRBV7-9
clone_size: once
d_call: .
cdr3_nt: TGTGCCAGCAGCGCCGGTGACCAAGGTCCCTATGGCTACACCTTC
cdr3_aa: CASSAGDQGPYGYTF

j_call: TRBJ2-1
v_call: TRBV11-1
clone_size: .
d_call: .
cdr3_nt: TGTGCCAGCAGCTTAGCCGGGCAATACAATGAGCAGTTCTTC
cdr3_aa: CASSLAGQYNEQFF

j_call: TRBJ1-2
v_call: TRBV7-9
clone_size: .
d_call: TRBD1
cdr3_nt: TGTGCCAGCAGCGAAACAGGGGACTTAAACTATGGCTACACCTTC
cdr3_aa: CASSETGDLNYGYTF

j_call: TRBJ1-2
v_call: TRBV7-2
clone_size: .
d_call: TRBD1
cdr3_nt: TGTGCCAGCAGCCCTACTCCCCGACAGGGGGCAGGCTACACCTTC
cdr3_aa: CASSPTPRQGAGYTF

j_call: TRBJ2-7
v_call: TRBV2
clone_size: .
d_call: TRBD1
cdr3_nt: TGTGCCAGCAGACCCCGGGACAGGGAAAATTTGGCCTACGAGCAGTACTTC
cdr3_aa: CASRPRDRENLAYEQYF

j_call: TRBJ2-1
v_call: TRBV4-2
clone_size: .
d_call: .
cdr3_nt: TGTGCCAGCAGCCAAGTCGAGATCATCGAGCAGTTCTTC
cdr3_aa: CASSQVEIIEQFF

j_call: TRBJ1-2
v_call: TRBV15
clone_size: .
d_call: .
cdr3_nt: TGTGCCACCAGAACGACTAACTATGGCTACACCTTC
cdr3_aa: CATRTTNYGYTF

j_call: TRBJ2-1
v_call: TRBV15
clone_size: .
d_call: TRBD1
cdr3_nt: TGTGCCACCAGCCTAGGACAGGGCGGCTACAATGAGCAGTTCTTC
cdr3_aa: CATSLGQGGYNEQFF

j_call: TRBJ1-2
v_call: TRBV3-1/TRBV3-2
clone_size: .
d_call: .
cdr3_nt: TGTGCCAGCAGCCAAGCCCGGGGGGGCTATGGCTACACCTTC
cdr3_aa: CASSQARGGYGYTF

j_call: TRBJ1-2
v_call: TRBV5-5
clone_size: once
d_call: TRBD1
cdr3_nt: TGTGCCAGCAGCTTTGGACAGGGGGAGTTCCGTTTCGATGGCTACACCTTC
cdr3_aa: CASSFGQGEFRFDGYTF

j_call: TRBJ2-1
v_call: TRBV9
clone_size: once
d_call: .
cdr3_nt: TGTGCCAGCAGCGTAGCTAAGCCTACCACACCCTCCTACAATGAGCAGTTCTTC
cdr3_aa: CASSVAKPTTPSYNEQFF

j_call: TRBJ2-2
v_call: TRBV29-1
clone_size: .
d_call: TRBD1
cdr3_nt: TGCAGCGTTCAAAATCGACAGGGGGGGAACACCGGGGAGCTGTTTTTT
cdr3_aa: CSVQNRQGGNTGELFF

j_call: TRBJ1-2
v_call: TRBV30
clone_size: .
d_call: .
cdr3_nt: TGTGCCTGGGCCGGAAATGGCTACACCTTC
cdr3_aa: CAWAGNGYTF

j_call: TRBJ1-2
v_call: TRBV28
clone_size: .
d_call: TRBD1
cdr3_nt: TGTGCCAGCAGAGGACAGGGGGTGTGGTATGGCTACACCTTC
cdr3_aa: CASRGQGVWYGYTF

j_call: TRBJ1-4
v_call: TRBV19
clone_size: .
d_call: .
cdr3_nt: TGTGCCAGTAGTATGGGGCTGACGAGGACGGTCGAAAAACTGTTTTTT
cdr3_aa: CASSMGLTRTVEKLFF

j_call: TRBJ1-5
v_call: TRBV5-6
clone_size: .
d_call: .
cdr3_nt: TGTGCCAGCAGCATGGACGACGGGCGTCAGCCCCAGCATTTT
cdr3_aa: CASSMDDGRQPQHF

j_call: TRBJ1-5
v_call: TRBV28
clone_size: .
d_call: TRBD1
cdr3_nt: TGTGCCAGCAGGAATGGACAGGGAGGGAATCAGCCCCAGCATTTT
cdr3_aa: CASRNGQGGNQPQHF

j_call: TRBJ1-6
v_call: TRBV4-2
clone_size: once
d_call: .
cdr3_nt: TGTGCCAGCAGCCAAGTAGGGGGGTCCTATAATTCACCCCTCCACTTT
cdr3_aa: CASSQVGGSYNSPLHF

j_call: TRBJ2-1
v_call: TRBV2
clone_size: .
d_call: TRBD2
cdr3_nt: TGTGCCAGCAGGCTTTTACTAGCGGGAGTGCGGCCGAGCTCCTACAATGAGCAGTTCTTC
cdr3_aa: CASRLLLAGVRPSSYNEQFF